This TCR beta chain was sequenced for a study of PD-1 blockade in classical Hodgkin lymphoma. The CDR3 has 15 amino acids. Germline CDR1 and CDR2: SNHLY and FYNNEI. V lost 6 bases and J lost 0; bases outside the gene matches: 7. Study-level findings and limits: Diversity similar to that of newly diagnosed patients was seen at baseline in complete responders.

The time point: cycle 4 day 1 (C4D1), after five to seven weeks of nivolumab. All patients relapsed after autologous stem cell transplantation, and brentuximab vedotin exposure varied. PBMCs were thawed, and CD8+ T cells were then isolated from them by magnetic negative selection. Sequenced by immunoSEQ multiplex PCR; TCRdb stores in-frame clones only, minus some. The table records thousands of clones, about 72% of them present only once. About this clone itself: The antigen is unknown.

The TCR originated in a human donor with classical Hodgkin lymphoma. The chain links TRBV2 to TRBJ1-2; 7 bases agree with TRBD1. The sequencing used CD8+ T cells from blood, collected before the fourth cycle of nivolumab. In DNA, the CDR3 is TGTGCCAGCAGGGCGGACAGGAACCCTAACTATGGCTACACCTTC. This sequence encodes CASRADRNPNYGYTF.